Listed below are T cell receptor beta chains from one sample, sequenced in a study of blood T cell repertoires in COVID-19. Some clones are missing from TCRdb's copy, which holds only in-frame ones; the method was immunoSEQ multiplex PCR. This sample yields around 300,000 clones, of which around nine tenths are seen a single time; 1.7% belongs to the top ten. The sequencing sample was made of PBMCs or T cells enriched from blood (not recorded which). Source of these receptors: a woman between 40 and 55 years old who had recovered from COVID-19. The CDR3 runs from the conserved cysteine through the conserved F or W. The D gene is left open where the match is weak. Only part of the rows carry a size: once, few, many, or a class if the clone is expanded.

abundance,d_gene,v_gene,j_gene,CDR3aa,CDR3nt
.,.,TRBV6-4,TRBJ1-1,CASSESVNTEAFF,TGTGCCAGCAGTGAATCGGTGAACACTGAAGCTTTCTTT
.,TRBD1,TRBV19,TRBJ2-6,CASTLRQGAWDNVLTF,TGTGCCAGTACCCTAAGACAGGGGGCGTGGGACAACGTCCTGACTTTC
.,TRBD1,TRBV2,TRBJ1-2,CASRGQGEGYTF,TGTGCCAGCAGGGGACAGGGCGAGGGCTACACCTTC
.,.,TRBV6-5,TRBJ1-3,CASSYSGGLPGNTIYF,TGTGCCAGCAGTTACTCGGGGGGGCTACCTGGAAACACCATATATTTT
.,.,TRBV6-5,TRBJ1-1,CATSRGGLNTEAFF,TGTGCCACTTCCAGGGGCGGCTTGAACACTGAAGCTTTCTTT
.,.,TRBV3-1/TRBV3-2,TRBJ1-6,CASSRTAANSPLHF,TGTGCCAGCAGTCGGACAGCCGCTAATTCACCCCTCCACTTT
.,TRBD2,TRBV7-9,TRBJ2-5,CASSFWTSGSKTQYF,TGTGCCAGCAGCTTCTGGACTAGCGGGAGTAAGACCCAGTACTTC
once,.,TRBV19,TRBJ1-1,CASSAYREMNTEAFF,TGTGCCAGTAGTGCATACAGGGAGATGAACACTGAAGCTTTCTTT
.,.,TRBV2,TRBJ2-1,CASRLPISYNEQFF,TGTGCCAGCCGACTACCCATCTCCTACAATGAGCAGTTCTTC
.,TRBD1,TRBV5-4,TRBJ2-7,CASSDWTGGNEQYF,TGTGCCAGCAGCGACTGGACAGGTGGCAACGAGCAGTACTTC
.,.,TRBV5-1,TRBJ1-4,CASSPGLLKREEKLFF,TGCGCCAGCAGCCCCGGCCTACTTAAGAGGGAGGAAAAACTGTTTTTT
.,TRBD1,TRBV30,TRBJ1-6,CAWSGQGGSPLHF,TGTGCCTGGAGTGGACAGGGGGGTTCACCCCTCCACTTT
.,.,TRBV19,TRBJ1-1,CASSIARFRDTEAFF,TGTGCCAGTAGTATAGCGAGGTTCCGGGACACTGAAGCTTTCTTT
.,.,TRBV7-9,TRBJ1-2,CASTPFSRTDVFGYTF,TGTGCCAGCACCCCCTTTTCTAGGACAGACGTTTTTGGCTACACCTTC
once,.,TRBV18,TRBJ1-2,CASSPTSRVGDYGYTF,TGTGCCAGCTCACCCACATCCAGGGTGGGCGACTATGGCTACACCTTC
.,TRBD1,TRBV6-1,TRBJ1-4,CASSEGQGASEKLFF,TGTGCCAGCAGTGAGGGACAGGGGGCATCTGAAAAACTGTTTTTT
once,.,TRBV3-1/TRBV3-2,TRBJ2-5,CASARLQETQYF,TGTGCCAGCGCGAGGTTACAAGAGACCCAGTACTTC
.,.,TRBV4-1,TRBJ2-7,CASSQAGQRAYEQYF,TGCGCCAGCAGCCAAGCAGGGCAGAGAGCCTACGAGCAGTACTTC
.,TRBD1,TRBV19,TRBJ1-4,CASAGRGLHFGEKLFF,TGTGCCAGCGCGGGCAGGGGGCTCCACTTCGGTGAAAAACTGTTTTTT
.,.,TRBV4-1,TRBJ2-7,CASSQELVYEQYF,TGCGCCAGCAGCCAAGAACTAGTCTACGAGCAGTACTTC
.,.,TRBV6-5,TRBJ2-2,CASSYRGTGVGELFF,TGTGCCAGCAGTTACCGGGGTACGGGGGTCGGGGAGCTGTTTTTT
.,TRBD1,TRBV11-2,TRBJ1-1,CASSLGQGIRAFF,TGTGCCAGCAGCTTAGGACAGGGTATTCGCGCTTTCTTT
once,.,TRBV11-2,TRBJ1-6,CASSLGGVRSPLHF,TGTGCCAGCAGCTTAGGGGGGGTAAGATCACCCCTCCACTTT
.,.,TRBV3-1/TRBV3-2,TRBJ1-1,CASSSRGGLNTEAFF,TGTGCCAGCAGCAGCCGGGGGGGCCTGAACACTGAAGCTTTCTTT
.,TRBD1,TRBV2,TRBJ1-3,CASSNRGPSSGNTIYF,TGTGCCAGCAGTAACAGGGGGCCGAGCTCTGGAAACACCATATATTTT
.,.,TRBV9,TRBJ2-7,CASSDGQREYEQYF,TGTGCCAGCAGCGACGGACAACGGGAGTACGAGCAGTACTTC
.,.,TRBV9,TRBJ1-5,CASSRPGSQQPLNQPQHF,TGTGCCAGCAGCCGCCCCGGTTCACAGCAACCTTTAAATCAGCCCCAGCATTTT
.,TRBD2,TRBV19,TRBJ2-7,CASSIDGLAGRYEQYF,TGTGCCAGTAGTATAGACGGACTAGCGGGAAGATACGAGCAGTACTTC
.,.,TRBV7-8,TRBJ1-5,CASSLSRWSPNQPQHF,TGTGCCAGCAGCCTAAGTCGATGGAGCCCCAATCAGCCCCAGCATTTT
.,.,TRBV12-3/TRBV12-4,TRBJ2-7,CASSRGYEQYF,TGTGCCAGCAGCCGCGGGTACGAGCAGTACTTC
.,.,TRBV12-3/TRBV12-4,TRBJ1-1,CASSLGGLSEAFF,TGTGCCAGCAGTTTAGGCGGGCTGTCTGAAGCTTTCTTT
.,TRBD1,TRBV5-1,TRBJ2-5,CASSLVTGDQETQYF,TGCGCCAGCAGCTTGGTCACAGGGGACCAAGAGACCCAGTACTTC
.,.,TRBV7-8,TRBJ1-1,CASSQRTGAEAFF,TGTGCCAGCAGCCAGCGGACGGGCGCTGAAGCTTTCTTT
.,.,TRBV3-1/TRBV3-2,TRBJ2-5,CASSLTTNGETQYF,TGTGCCAGCAGCCTAACGACTAACGGGGAGACCCAGTACTTC
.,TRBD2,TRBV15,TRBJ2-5,CATSRGLAGGVGREETQYF,TGTGCCACCAGCAGAGGACTAGCGGGAGGAGTGGGACGGGAAGAGACCCAGTACTTC